This T cell receptor (beta chain) is from a study of cytomegalovirus exposure and HLA in healthy donors. Primers: 60 Vbeta forward and 13 Jbeta reverse. Sequenced by immunoSEQ multiplex PCR; TCRdb stores in-frame clones only, minus some. Counted here are roughly 110,000 clones, around 80% occurring once; the ten biggest clones make up 4.8%. Germline V gene sequence: CDR1 MNHEY, CDR2 SMNVEV (reference sequence). The CDR3 is 15 residues long. V gave up 7 bases and J gave up 0 bases, with 15 bases separating them. Remarks on this clone: The antigen remains unidentified.

Whole-study results and caveats: Most of the TCR beta V segments (in an earlier analysis) were productive either about 87% or about 30% of the time.

The V gene is TRBV27, the J gene TRBJ1-1; the D is unclear. This TCR was recovered from a man in his thirties or forties in good health and CMV-seropositive. The sample taken for sequencing was PBMCs. This CDR3 is CASILSAGLNTEAFF. For the CDR3, the DNA is TGTGCCAGCATCCTAAGTGCGGGTTTGAACACTGAAGCTTTCTTT.